The rows below give T cell receptor beta chains drawn from one sample of a study of cytomegalovirus exposure and HLA in healthy donors. The method was immunoSEQ multiplex PCR; TCRdb's version includes in-frame clones alone and lacks a portion of them. The table includes under 170,000 clones, approximately 60% detected once. Material: PBMCs. Receptor source: a woman aged 60 to 75 in good health and CMV-seropositive. CDR3s leave out the opening cysteine and the closing phenylalanine or tryptophan. Fields, in order: CDR3 protein, clone size, V gene, J gene. Rows give clone size only sometimes, using once, few, many, or a class for an expanded clone.

ASSQDGGGLELYEQY,once,TRBV4-1,TRBJ2-7
ASSPRTGDGYT,NA,TRBV18,TRBJ1-2
ASSLAGDYEQY,few,TRBV27,TRBJ2-7
ASRGQGSGNTIY,few,TRBV6-5,TRBJ1-3
AWGRQVPYEQY,NA,TRBV30,TRBJ2-7
ASSWQGGGDTEAF,NA,TRBV5-1,TRBJ1-1
ASSLVGGWNTEAF,NA,TRBV7-9,TRBJ1-1
ASSLVGQGTDTQY,NA,TRBV5-1,TRBJ2-3
ASSYRTSYEQY,NA,TRBV6-5,TRBJ2-7
ASSLSRGHYGYT,NA,TRBV28,TRBJ1-2
ASSRLAENTGELF,NA,TRBV7-2,TRBJ2-2
ASSLTVRDTEAF,NA,TRBV27,TRBJ1-1
ASSSGGQTNTEAF,NA,TRBV19,TRBJ1-1
ASSYNRGDQPQH,NA,TRBV6-5,TRBJ1-5
ASSPLQGMGNQPQH,NA,TRBV18,TRBJ1-5
ASSVYPGQGATPTDTQY,NA,TRBV9,TRBJ2-3
ASSPQGDIQY,NA,TRBV7-9,TRBJ2-4
ARDRDRDSGSSYEQY,few,TRBV4-1,TRBJ2-7
ASSLTGGADTQY,few,TRBV7-6,TRBJ2-3
ASSNGLAGAITGELF,NA,TRBV4-2,TRBJ2-2
ASSLWDSTDTQY,NA,TRBV27,TRBJ2-3
ASSPGARTDTQY,NA,TRBV5-4,TRBJ2-3